The source of this TCR beta chain is a study of memory CD4+ T cells and cytomegalovirus serostatus. Study results and caveats: A US-trained random forest predicted CMV serostatus with median AUC around 0.9. The CMV-associated TCR signature appears largely within the CD4+ memory repertoire.

Single viable CD3+CD4+CD8-CD45RO+ cells were sorted as the memory CD4+ T cells. Serostatus was set by detecting CMV pp150, pp28, p38, p52 IgG. A word on this clone: Its antigen is not identified.

Assay used: immunoSEQ multiplex PCR; TCRdb lists only in-frame clones, some missing. Of 80,000 to 100,000 clones listed, roughly 80% are singletons. Germline V CDR1 and CDR2: SNHLY, FYNNEI. V was cut by 4 bases and J by 1 base, with 10 bases left in between. This CDR3 spans 14 amino acids. The sequencing input was memory CD4+ T cells from blood. The chain combines TRBV2 with TRBJ1-1; D not certain. The TCR sequence derives from an adult in good health and CMV-seropositive. For the CDR3, the DNA is TGTGCCAGCAGTGGGATATCGGGGAACACTGAAGCTTTCTTT. Translated: CASSGISGNTEAFF.